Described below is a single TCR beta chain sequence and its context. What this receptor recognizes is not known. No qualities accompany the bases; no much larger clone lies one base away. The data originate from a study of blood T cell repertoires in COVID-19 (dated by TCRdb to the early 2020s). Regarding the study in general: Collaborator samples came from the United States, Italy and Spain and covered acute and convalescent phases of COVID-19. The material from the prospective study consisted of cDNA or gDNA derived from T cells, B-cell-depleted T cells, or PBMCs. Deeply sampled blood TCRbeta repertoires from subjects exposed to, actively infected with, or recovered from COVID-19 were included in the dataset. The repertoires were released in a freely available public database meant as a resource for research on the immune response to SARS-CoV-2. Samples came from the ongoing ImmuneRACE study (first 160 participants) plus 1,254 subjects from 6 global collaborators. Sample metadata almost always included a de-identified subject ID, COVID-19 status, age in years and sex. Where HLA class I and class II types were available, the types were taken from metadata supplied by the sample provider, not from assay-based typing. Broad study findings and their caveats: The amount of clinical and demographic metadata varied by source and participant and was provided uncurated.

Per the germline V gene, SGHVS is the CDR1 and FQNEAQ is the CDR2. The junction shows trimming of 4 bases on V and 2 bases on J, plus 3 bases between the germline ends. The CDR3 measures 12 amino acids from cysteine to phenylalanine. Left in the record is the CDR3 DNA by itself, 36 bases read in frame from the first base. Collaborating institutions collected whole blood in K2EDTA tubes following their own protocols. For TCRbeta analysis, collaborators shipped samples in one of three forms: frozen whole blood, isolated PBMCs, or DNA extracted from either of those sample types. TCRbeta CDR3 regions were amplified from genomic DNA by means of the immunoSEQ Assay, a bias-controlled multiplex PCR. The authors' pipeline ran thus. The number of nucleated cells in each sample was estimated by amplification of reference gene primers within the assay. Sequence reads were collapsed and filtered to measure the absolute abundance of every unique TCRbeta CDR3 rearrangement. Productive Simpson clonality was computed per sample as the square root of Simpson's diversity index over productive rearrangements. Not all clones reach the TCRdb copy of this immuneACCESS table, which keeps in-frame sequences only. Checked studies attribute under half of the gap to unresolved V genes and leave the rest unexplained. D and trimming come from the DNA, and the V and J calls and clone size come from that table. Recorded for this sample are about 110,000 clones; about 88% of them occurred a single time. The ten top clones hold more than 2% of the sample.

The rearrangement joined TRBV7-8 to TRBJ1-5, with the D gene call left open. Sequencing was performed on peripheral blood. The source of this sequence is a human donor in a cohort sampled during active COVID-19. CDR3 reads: CASSSGNQPQHF. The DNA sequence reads TGTGCCAGCAGCTCCGGCAATCAGCCCCAGCATTTT.